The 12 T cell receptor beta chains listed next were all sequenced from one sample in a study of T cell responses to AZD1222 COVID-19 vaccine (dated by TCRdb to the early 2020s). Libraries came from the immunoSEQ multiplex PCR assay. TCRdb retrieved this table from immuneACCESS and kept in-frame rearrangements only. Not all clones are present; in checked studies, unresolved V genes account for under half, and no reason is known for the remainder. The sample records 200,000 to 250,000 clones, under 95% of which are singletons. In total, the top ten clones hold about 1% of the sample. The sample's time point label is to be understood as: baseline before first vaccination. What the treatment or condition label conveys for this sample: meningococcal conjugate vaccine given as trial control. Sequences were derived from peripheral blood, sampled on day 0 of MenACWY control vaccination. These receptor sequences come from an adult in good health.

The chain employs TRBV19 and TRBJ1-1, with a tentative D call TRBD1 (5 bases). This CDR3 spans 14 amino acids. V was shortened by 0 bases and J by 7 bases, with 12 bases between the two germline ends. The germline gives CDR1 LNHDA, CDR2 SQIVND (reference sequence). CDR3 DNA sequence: TGTGCCAGTAGTATAGATCTTCGGGGGTTTGAAGCTTTCTTT. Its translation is CASSIDLRGFEAFF.

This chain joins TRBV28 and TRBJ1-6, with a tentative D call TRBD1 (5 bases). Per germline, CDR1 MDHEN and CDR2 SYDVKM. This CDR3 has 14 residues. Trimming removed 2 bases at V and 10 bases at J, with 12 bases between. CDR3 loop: CASSLGQGGSPLHF. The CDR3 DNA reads TGTGCCAGCAGTTTAGGGCAGGGTGGATCACCCCTCCACTTT.

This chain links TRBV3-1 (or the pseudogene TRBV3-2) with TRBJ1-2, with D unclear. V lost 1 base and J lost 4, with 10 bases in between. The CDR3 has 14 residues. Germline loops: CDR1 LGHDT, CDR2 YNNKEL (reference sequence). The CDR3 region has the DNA TGTGCCAGCAGCCAAGCGGGGTCGGTCTATGGCTACACCTTC. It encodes CASSQAGSVYGYTF.

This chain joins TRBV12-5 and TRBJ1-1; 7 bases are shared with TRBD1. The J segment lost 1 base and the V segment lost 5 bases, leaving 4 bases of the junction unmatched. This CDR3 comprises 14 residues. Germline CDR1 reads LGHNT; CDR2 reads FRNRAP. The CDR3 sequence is CASGQRQGNTEAFF. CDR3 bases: TGTGCTAGTGGTCAGAGACAGGGGAACACTGAAGCTTTCTTT.

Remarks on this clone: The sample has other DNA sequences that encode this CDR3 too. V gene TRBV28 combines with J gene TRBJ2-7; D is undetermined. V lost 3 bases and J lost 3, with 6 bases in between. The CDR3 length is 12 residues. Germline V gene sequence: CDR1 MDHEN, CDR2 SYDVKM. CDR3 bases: TGTGCCAGCAGTTTGTTAGGCTACGAGCAGTACTTC. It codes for CASSLLGYEQYF.

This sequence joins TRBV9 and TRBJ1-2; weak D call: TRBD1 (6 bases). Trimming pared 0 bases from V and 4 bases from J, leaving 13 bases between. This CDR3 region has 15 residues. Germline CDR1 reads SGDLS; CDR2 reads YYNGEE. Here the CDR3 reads CASSVASTGTYGYTF. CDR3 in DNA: TGTGCCAGCAGCGTAGCTTCAACAGGGACCTATGGCTACACCTTC.

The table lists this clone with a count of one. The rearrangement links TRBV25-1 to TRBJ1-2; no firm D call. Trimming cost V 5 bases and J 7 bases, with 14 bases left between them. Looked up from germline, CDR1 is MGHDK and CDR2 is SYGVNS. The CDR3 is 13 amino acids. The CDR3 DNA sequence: TGTGCCAGCAGTTCCGCCGGGGTGCGTGGCTACACCTTC. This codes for CASSSAGVRGYTF.

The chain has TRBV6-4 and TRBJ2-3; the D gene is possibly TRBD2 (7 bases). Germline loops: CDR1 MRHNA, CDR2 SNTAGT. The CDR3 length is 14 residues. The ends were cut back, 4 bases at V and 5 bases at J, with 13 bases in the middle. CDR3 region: CASSVGGPEDTQYF. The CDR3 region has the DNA TGTGCCAGCAGTGTCGGGGGGCCGGAAGATACGCAGTATTTT.

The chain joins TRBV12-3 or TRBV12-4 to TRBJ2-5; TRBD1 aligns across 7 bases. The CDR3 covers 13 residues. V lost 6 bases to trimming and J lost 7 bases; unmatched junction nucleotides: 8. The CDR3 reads CASSPGAGGTQYF. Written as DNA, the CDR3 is TGTGCCAGCAGCCCCGGAGCAGGGGGGACCCAGTACTTC.

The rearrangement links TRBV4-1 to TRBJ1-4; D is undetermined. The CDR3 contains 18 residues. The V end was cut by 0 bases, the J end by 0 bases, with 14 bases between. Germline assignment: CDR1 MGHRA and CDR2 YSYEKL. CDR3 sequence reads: CASSQDRDFATTNEKLFF. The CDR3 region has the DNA TGCGCCAGCAGCCAAGATCGCGACTTTGCTACAACTAATGAAAAACTGTTTTTT.

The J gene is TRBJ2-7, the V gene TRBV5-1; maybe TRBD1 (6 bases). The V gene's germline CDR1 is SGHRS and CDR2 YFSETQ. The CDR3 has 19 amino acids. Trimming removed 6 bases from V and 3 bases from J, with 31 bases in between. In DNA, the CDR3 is TGCGCCAGCATCCTAGGACAGATCAACACCAGGCCCGGTCACTACGAGCAGTACTTC. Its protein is CASILGQINTRPGHYEQYF. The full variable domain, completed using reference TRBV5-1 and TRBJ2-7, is KAGVTQTPRYLIKTRGQQVTLSCSPISGHRSVSWYQQTPGQGLQFLFEYFSETQRNKGNFPGRFSGRQFSNSRSEMNVSTLELGDSALYLCASILGQINTRPGHYEQYFGPGTRLTVT.

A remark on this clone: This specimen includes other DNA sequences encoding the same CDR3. In nucleotides, the CDR3 is TGTGCCAGCAGCTTGGAAGATTACGAGCAGTACTTC. This gives the protein CASSLEDYEQYF. The J gene is TRBJ2-7, the V gene TRBV5-6; D is undetermined. The CDR3 spans 12 residues. The V gene lost 0 bases and the J gene lost 4 bases, with 5 bases spanning the gap. Germline loops: CDR1 SGHDT, CDR2 YYEEEE.